This T cell receptor (beta chain) was documented in a study of CD8 T cells in Susac syndrome. TCR beta sequences were obtained from blood CD8+ and CD4+ T cells. TEMRA cells were FACS-enriched and CD8+ and CD4+ T cells negatively isolated. V trimming: 6 bases; J trimming: 5 bases; junction bases outside the gene matches: 9. The CDR3 extends over 14 amino acids. cDNA came from approximately 0.5 to 1 ug RNA primed by random hexamers. The immunoSEQ assay covered 54 Vbeta and 13 Jbeta segments for CDR3. TCRdb analysed the immunoSEQ multiplex PCR reads with MiXCR anew, one entry per CDR3 protein. The data contain roughly 200,000 distinct CDR3 sequences, over 90% of them singletons.

This TCR was recovered from a human donor with multiple sclerosis. What was sequenced was CD4+ T cells from PBMCs. The V and J genes are TRBV12-3 or TRBV12-4 and TRBJ2-7; 8 bases are shared with TRBD1. The CDR3 spells CASSHRQGTHEQYF. The CDR3 DNA reads TGTGCCAGCAGCCACCGACAGGGGACCCACGAGCAGTACTTC.